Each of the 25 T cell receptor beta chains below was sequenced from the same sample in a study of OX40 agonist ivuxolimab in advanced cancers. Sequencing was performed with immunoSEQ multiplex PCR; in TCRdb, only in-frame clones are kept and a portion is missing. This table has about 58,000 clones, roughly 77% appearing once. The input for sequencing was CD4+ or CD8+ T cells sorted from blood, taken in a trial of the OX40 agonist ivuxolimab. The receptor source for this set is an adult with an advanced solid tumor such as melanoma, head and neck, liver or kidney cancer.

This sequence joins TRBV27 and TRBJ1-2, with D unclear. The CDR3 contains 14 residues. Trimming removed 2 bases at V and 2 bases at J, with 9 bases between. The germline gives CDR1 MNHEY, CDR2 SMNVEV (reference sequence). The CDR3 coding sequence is TGTGCCAGCAGTTTAAACCCAGCGAACTATGGCTACACCTTC. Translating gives CASSLNPANYGYTF.

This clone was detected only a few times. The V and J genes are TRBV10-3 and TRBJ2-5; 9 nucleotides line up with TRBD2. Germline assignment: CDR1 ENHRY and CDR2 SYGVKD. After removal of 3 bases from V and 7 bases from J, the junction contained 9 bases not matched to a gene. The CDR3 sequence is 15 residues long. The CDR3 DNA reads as TGTGCCATCAGTGAAGGCGGGGGGGCCCGGGGGACCCAGTACTTC. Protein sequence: CAISEGGGARGTQYF.

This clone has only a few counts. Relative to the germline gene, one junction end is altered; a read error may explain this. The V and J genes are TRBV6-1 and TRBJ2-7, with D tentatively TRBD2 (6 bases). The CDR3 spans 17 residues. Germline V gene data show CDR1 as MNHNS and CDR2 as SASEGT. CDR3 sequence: CASREGSWRGRSYEQYF. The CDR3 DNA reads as TGTGCCAGCAGGGAAGGGAGCTGGCGGGGCCGCTCCTACGAGCAGTACTTC.

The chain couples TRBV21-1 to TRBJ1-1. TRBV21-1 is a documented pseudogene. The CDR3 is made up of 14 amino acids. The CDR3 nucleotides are TGTGCCAGCAGCACGCCCTTATTGAACACTGAAGCTTTCTTT. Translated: CASSTPLLNTEAFF.

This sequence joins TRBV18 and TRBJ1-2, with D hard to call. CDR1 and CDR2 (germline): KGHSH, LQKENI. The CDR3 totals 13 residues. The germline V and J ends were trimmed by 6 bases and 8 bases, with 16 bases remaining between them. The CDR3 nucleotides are TGTGCCAGCTCCGACCCGATGAGGTCCGGCTACACCTTC. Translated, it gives CASSDPMRSGYTF.

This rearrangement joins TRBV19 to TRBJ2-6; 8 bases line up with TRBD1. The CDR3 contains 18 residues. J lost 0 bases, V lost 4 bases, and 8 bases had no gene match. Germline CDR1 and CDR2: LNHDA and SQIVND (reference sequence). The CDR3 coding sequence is TGTGCCAGTAGTAGCCTGGGACAGGCCTACTCTGGGGCCAACGTCCTGACTTTC. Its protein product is CASSSLGQAYSGANVLTF.

CDR3 sequence: CATRGTSGSRNSYNEQFF. In nucleotides, the CDR3 is TGTGCCACCCGAGGGACTAGCGGGAGCCGGAACTCCTACAATGAGCAGTTCTTC. The chain carries TRBV10-3 and TRBJ2-1; 14 positions agree with TRBD2. CDR1 ENHRY and CDR2 SYGVKD come from the germline V gene. With V trimmed by 10 bases and J by 0 bases, 11 bases remained unmatched. CDR3 length equals 18 residues.

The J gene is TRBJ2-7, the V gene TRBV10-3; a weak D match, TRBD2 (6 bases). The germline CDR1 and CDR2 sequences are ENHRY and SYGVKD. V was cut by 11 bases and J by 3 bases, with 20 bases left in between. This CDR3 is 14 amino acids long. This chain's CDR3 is CAAAPGTDYYEQYF. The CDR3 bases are TGTGCCGCAGCTCCCGGGACTGACTACTACGAGCAGTACTTC.

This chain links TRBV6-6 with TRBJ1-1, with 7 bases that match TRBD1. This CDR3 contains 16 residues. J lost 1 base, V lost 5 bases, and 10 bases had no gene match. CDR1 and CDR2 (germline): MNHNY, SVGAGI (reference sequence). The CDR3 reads CASSIRPGQWNTEAFF. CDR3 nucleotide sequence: TGTGCCAGCAGTATACGGCCGGGACAGTGGAACACTGAAGCTTTCTTT.

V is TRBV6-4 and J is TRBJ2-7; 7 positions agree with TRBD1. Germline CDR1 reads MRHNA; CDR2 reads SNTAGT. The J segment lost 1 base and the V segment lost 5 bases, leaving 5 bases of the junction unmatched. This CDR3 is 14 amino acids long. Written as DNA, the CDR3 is TGTGCCAGCAGTAGGGACAGACAATCCTACGAGCAGTACTTC. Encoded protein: CASSRDRQSYEQYF.

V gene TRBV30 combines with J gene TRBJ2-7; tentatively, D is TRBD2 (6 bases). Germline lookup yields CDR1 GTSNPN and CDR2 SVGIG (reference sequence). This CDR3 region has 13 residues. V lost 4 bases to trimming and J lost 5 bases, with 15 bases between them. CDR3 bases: TGTGCCTGGACCACCCAGGAGGGTGACGAGCAGTACTTC. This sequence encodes CAWTTQEGDEQYF.

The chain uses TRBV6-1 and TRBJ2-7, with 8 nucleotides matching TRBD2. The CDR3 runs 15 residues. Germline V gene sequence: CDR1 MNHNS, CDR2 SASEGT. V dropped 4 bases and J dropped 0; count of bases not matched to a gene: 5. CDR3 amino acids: CASSGTAGVSYEQYF. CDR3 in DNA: TGTGCCAGCAGTGGTACAGCGGGAGTCTCCTACGAGCAGTACTTC.

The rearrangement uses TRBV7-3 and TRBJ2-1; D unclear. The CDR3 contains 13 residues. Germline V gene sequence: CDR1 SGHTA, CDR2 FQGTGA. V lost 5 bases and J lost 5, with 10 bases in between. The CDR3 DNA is TGTGCCAGCAGCCGCGGTCCGAACAATGAGCAGTTCTTC. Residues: CASSRGPNNEQFF. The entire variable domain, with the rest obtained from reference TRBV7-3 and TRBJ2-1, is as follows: GAGVSQTPSNKVTEKGKYVELRCDPISGHTALYWYRQSLGQGPEFLIYFQGTGAADDSGLPNDRFFAVRPEGSVSTLKIQRTERGDSAVYLCASSRGPNNEQFFGPGTRLTVL.

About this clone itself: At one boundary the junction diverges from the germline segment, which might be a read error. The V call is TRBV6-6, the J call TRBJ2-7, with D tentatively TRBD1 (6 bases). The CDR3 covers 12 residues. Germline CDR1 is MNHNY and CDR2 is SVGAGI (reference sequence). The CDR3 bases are TGTGCCAGCAGTTACGAGGACCGGACAGTCGACTTC. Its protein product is CASSYEDRTVDF.

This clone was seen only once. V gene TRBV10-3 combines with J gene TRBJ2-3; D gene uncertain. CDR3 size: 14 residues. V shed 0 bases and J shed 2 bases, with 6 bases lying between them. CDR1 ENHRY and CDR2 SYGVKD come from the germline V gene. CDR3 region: CAISESTATDTQYF. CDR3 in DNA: TGTGCCATCAGTGAGTCGACCGCCACAGATACGCAGTATTTT.

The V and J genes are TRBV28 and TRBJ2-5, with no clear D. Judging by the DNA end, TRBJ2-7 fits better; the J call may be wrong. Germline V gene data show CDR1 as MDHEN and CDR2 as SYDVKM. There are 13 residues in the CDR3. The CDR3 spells CASSPSLSREQYF. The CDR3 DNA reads TGTGCCAGCAGTCCGAGTTTGAGCCGCGAGCAGTACTTC.

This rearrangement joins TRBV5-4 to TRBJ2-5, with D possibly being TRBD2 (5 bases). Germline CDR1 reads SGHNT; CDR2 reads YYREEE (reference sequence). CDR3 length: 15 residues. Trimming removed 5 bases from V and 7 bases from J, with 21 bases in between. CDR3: CASSLIGLPTGTQYF. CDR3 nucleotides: TGTGCCAGCAGTCTCATCGGACTCCCTACCGGGACCCAGTACTTC. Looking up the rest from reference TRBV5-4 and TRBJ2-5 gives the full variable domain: ETGVTQSPTHLIKTRGQQVTLRCSSQSGHNTVSWYQQALGQGPQFIFQYYREEENGRGNFPPRFSGLQFPNYSSELNVNALELDDSALYLCASSLIGLPTGTQYFGPGTRLLVL.

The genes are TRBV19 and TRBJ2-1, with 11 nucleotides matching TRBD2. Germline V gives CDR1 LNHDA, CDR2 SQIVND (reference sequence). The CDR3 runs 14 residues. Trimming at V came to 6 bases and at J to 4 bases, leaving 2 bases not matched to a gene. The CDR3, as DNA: TGTGCCAGTAGCACTAGCGGGGGTTACAATGAGCAGTTCTTC. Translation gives CASSTSGGYNEQFF. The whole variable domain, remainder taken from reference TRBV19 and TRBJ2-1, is DGGITQSPKYLFRKEGQNVTLSCEQNLNHDAMYWYRQDPGQGLRLIYYSQIVNDFQKGDIAEGYSVSREKKESFPLTVTSAQKNPTAFYLCASSTSGGYNEQFFGPGTRLTVL.

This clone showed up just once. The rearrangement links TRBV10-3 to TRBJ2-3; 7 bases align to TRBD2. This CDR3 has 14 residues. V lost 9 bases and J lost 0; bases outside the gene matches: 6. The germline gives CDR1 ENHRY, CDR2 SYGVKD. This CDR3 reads CAIRLAASTDTQYF. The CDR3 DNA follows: TGTGCCATTCGACTAGCTGCTAGCACAGATACGCAGTATTTT.

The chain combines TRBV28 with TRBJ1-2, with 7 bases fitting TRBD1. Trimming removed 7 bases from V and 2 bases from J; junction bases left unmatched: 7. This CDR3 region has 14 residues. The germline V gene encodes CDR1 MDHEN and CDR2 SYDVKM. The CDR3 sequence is CASTQGGRNYGYTF. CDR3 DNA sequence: TGTGCCAGCACCCAGGGGGGGAGGAACTATGGCTACACCTTC.

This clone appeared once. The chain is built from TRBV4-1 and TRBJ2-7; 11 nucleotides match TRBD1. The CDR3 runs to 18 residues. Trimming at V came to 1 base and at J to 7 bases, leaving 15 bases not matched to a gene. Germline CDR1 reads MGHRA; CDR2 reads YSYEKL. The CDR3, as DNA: TGCGCCAGCAGCCAAGCTGGGACAGGGGGGACGTTTTTGAGGGAGCAGTACTTC. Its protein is CASSQAGTGGTFLREQYF.

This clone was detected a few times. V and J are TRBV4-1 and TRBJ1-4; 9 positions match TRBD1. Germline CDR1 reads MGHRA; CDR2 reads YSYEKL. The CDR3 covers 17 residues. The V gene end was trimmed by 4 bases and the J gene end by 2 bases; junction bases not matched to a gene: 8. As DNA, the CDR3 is TGCGCCAGCAGCCCTGGACAGGGGAGATTGACTAATGAAAAACTGTTTTTT. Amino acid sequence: CASSPGQGRLTNEKLFF.

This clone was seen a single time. CDR3 region: CASSVLSGPSSYEQYF. CDR3 nucleotides: TGTGCCAGCAGTGTCTTATCCGGTCCGAGCTCCTACGAGCAGTACTTC. This chain connects TRBV6-4 to TRBJ2-7; D is undetermined. Trimming took 4 bases from V and 0 from J, leaving 16 bases between them. The germline V gene has CDR1 MRHNA and CDR2 SNTAGT. The length of the CDR3 is 16 residues.

The DNA of the CDR3 is TGTGCCTGGAGCCTAGGGGGGTTGGGGGGAGATACGCAGTATTTT. This encodes CAWSLGGLGGDTQYF. The chain joins TRBV30 to TRBJ2-3; D may correspond to TRBD1 or TRBD2 (6 bases each). There are 15 residues in the CDR3. V lost 3 bases, J lost 5 bases, and 18 bases lay in between. Germline CDR1 reads GTSNPN; CDR2 reads SVGIG (reference sequence).

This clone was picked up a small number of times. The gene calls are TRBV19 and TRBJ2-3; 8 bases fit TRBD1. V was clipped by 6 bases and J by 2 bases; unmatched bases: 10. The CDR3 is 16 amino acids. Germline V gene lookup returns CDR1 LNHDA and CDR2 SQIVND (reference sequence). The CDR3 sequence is CASSHPRGLNTDTQYF. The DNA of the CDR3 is TGTGCCAGTAGCCACCCCAGGGGGCTTAACACAGATACGCAGTATTTT.